The 14 T cell receptor beta chains below were found in one sample sequenced in a study of blood T cell repertoires in COVID-19. Profiled with immunoSEQ multiplex PCR; TCRdb holds only in-frame clones, not every one. The sample consists of just over 150,000 clones, over 80% of them appearing once. Sequencing was performed on peripheral blood. Source of these receptors: a woman in her fifties or sixties with acute or convalescent COVID-19.

V gene TRBV10-2 combines with J gene TRBJ2-1; D might be TRBD2 (7 bases). Germline CDR1 is WSHSY and CDR2 is SAAADI. The V end was cut by 2 bases, the J end by 12 bases, with 14 bases between. There are 13 residues in the CDR3. The CDR3 reads CASSEPRGGGQFF. Here the CDR3 DNA reads TGCGCCAGCAGTGAGCCCCGGGGAGGGGGGCAGTTCTTC.

V and J are TRBV24-1 and TRBJ2-7; D perhaps matches TRBD1 (6 bases). The CDR3 is 15 amino acids. V was trimmed by 4 bases and J by 3 bases, leaving 15 bases between them. Germline V lookup: CDR1 KGHDR, CDR2 SFDVKD. The CDR3 loop reads CATSDSGTLGYEQYF. CDR3 nucleotide sequence: TGTGCCACCAGTGACTCCGGGACATTGGGCTACGAGCAGTACTTC.

The rearrangement joins TRBV7-6 to TRBJ1-5, with TRBD1 as a possible D gene (5 bases). This CDR3 region has 16 residues. Germline CDR1 is SGHVS and CDR2 is FNYEAQ. V lost 9 bases and J lost 2, with 20 bases in between. CDR3 in DNA: TGTGCCAGTTCTCCCGGGGGGGGATCCGGCAATCAGCCCCAGCATTTT. This codes for CASSPGGGSGNQPQHF.

The J gene is TRBJ1-3, the V gene TRBV6-2 or TRBV6-3; D is undetermined. Trimming left V 6 bases short and J 4 bases short, with 16 bases between. The CDR3 contains 15 residues. CDR1 is MNHEY and CDR2 is SVGEGT in the germline V gene. CDR3: CASSSSGLSGNTIYF. CDR3 nucleotides: TGTGCCAGCAGCTCCAGCGGACTATCAGGAAACACCATATATTTT.

The rearrangement links TRBV18 to TRBJ2-1; 7 bases match TRBD1. The CDR3 contains 14 residues. Looked up from germline, CDR1 is KGHSH and CDR2 is LQKENI. V lost 4 bases, J lost 6 bases, and 6 bases stayed unmatched. CDR3 in DNA: TGTGCCAGCTCACTTTTTGACAGGGTCAATGAGCAGTTCTTC. Protein: CASSLFDRVNEQFF. The variable domain in full, completed from reference TRBV18 and TRBJ2-1, reads NAGVMQNPRHLVRRRGQEARLRCSPMKGHSHVYWYRQLPEEGLKFMVYLQKENIIDESGMPKERFSAEFPKEGPSILRIQQVVRGDSAAYFCASSLFDRVNEQFFGPGTRLTVL.

The chain links TRBV5-1 to TRBJ2-1, with D tentatively TRBD2 (5 bases). This CDR3 is built from 13 residues. Trimming removed 6 bases at V and 4 bases at J, with 11 bases between. Germline CDR1 SGHRS, CDR2 YFSETQ. In DNA form, the CDR3 reads TGCGCCAGCACTAGCCCGAAGTACAATGAGCAGTTCTTC. This gives the protein CASTSPKYNEQFF.

The chain links TRBV28 to TRBJ1-3; D not certain. Trimming stripped 7 bases from V and 4 bases from J, with 5 bases between. The CDR3 runs to 11 residues. Germline CDR1 is MDHEN and CDR2 is SYDVKM. CDR3 bases: TGTGCCAGCACTCTCGGAAACACCATATATTTT. Translating it yields CASTLGNTIYF.

The chain joins TRBV29-1 to TRBJ1-2; possible D gene TRBD1, 5 bases. Trimming removed 1 base from V and 4 bases from J, with 13 bases in between. From germline, CDR1 is SQVTM and CDR2 ANQGSEA. The CDR3 loop spans 14 amino acids. CDR3 sequence (DNA): TGCAGCGTTGAAGGGGGACTTTTAAGCTATGGCTACACCTTC. Amino acids: CSVEGGLLSYGYTF. Full variable domain (missing parts from reference TRBV29-1 and TRBJ1-2): SAVISQKPSRDICQRGTSLTIQCQVDSQVTMMFWYRQQPGQSLTLIATANQGSEATYESGFVIDKFPISRPNLTFSTLTVSNMSPEDSSIYLCSVEGGLLSYGYTFGSGTRLTVV.

CDR3: CATSRERGTGKNRNEKLFF. CDR3 DNA sequence: TGTGCCACCAGCAGAGAAAGGGGGACAGGGAAGAATCGTAATGAAAAACTGTTTTTT. The rearrangement links TRBV15 to TRBJ1-4; TRBD1 matches 9 bases. This CDR3 contains 19 residues. V lost 0 bases, J lost 4 bases, and 12 bases stayed unmatched. CDR1 LNHNV and CDR2 YYDKDF come from the germline V gene (reference sequence).

The chain recombines TRBV4-3 with TRBJ1-4, with D perhaps TRBD1 (6 bases). Germline CDR1 and CDR2: LGHNA and YSLEER. V lost 5 bases and J 7 bases, leaving 14 bases between the germline ends. This CDR3 spans 14 amino acids. CDR3 DNA sequence: TGCGCCAGCAGCGCCGACGGGGGGGCTGAAAAACTGTTTTTT. Translated, it gives CASSADGGAEKLFF.

V is TRBV3-1 (or the pseudogene TRBV3-2) and J is TRBJ1-1, with 10 nucleotides matching TRBD1. Germline V lookup: CDR1 LGHDT, CDR2 YNNKEL (reference sequence). V was pared by 2 bases and J by 8 bases, with 5 bases of the junction left unmatched. This CDR3 comprises 14 residues. As DNA, the CDR3 is TGTGCCAGCAGCCAAATCCGGGACAGGGGCGAAGCTTTCTTT. It translates to CASSQIRDRGEAFF.

This sequence joins TRBV30 and TRBJ2-3; no firm D call. This CDR3 comprises 12 residues. V lost 5 bases to trimming and J lost 3 bases, with 9 bases between them. Germline V lookup: CDR1 GTSNPN, CDR2 SVGIG (reference sequence). This chain's CDR3 is CAWQPGTDTQYF. In nucleotides, the CDR3 is TGTGCCTGGCAACCGGGTACAGATACGCAGTATTTT.

The chain links TRBV27 to TRBJ2-1; D is possibly TRBD2 (6 bases). In germline, CDR1 is MNHEY, CDR2 SMNVEV (reference sequence). There are 11 residues in the CDR3. With 4 bases removed from V and 10 bases from J, the gap between germline ends came to 8 bases. The CDR3 is CASSWGGEQFF. For the CDR3, the DNA is TGTGCCAGCAGTTGGGGAGGCGAGCAGTTCTTC.

The gene calls are TRBV7-9 and TRBJ1-2; 9 bases are a match to TRBD1. V was pared by 5 bases and J by 0 bases, with 7 bases of the junction left unmatched. The CDR3 covers 16 residues. The germline V gene encodes CDR1 SEHNR and CDR2 FQNEAQ (reference sequence). CDR3 DNA sequence: TGTGCCAGCAGCCTAAGCGGGACAGGGACTAACTATGGCTACACCTTC. It is translated as CASSLSGTGTNYGYTF.